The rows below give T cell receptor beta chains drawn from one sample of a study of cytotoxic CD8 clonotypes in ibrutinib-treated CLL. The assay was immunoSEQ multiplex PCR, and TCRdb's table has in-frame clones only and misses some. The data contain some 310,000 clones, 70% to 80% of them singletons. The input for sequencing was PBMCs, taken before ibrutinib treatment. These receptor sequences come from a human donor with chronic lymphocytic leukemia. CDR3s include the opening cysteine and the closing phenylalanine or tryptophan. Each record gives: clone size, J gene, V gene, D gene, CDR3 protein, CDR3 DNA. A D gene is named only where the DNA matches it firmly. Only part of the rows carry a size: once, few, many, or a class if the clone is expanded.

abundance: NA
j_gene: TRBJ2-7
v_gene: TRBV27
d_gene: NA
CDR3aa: CASSSGLPHHVYEQYF
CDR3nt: TGTGCCAGCAGTTCCGGATTGCCCCATCACGTCTACGAGCAGTACTTC

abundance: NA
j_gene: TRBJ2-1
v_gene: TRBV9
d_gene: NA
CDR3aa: CASSVDISYNEQFF
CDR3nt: TGTGCCAGCAGCGTGGACATATCCTACAATGAGCAGTTCTTC

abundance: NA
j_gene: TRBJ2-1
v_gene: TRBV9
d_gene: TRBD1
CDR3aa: CASSVKPDRVLPNEQFF
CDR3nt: TGTGCCAGCAGCGTGAAGCCGGACAGGGTCCTACCTAATGAGCAGTTCTTC

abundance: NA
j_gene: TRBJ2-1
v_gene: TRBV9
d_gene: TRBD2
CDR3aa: CASSVATGLAGEYEQFF
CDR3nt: TGTGCCAGCAGCGTAGCCACCGGACTAGCGGGAGAGTATGAGCAGTTCTTC

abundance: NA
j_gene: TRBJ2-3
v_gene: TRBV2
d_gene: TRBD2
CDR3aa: CASSLWTSLSTDTQYF
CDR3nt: TGTGCCAGCAGCCTTTGGACTAGCCTAAGCACAGATACGCAGTATTTT

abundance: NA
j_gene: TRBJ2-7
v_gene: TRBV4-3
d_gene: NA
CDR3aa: CASSQDITIYEQYF
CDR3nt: TGCGCCAGCAGCCAAGATATTACAATCTACGAGCAGTACTTC

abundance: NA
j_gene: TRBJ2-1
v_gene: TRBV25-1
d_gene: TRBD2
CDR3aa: CASSTSSGILNEQFF
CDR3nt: TGTGCCAGCAGTACCTCTAGCGGGATATTGAATGAGCAGTTCTTC

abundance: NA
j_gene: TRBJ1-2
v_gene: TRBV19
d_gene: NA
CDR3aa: CASRGGRREAYGYTF
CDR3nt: TGTGCCAGTAGGGGTGGACGGAGGGAAGCCTATGGCTACACCTTC

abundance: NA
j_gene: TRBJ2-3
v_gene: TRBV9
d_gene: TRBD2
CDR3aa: CASSVGTSGSALTDTQYF
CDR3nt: TGTGCCAGCAGCGTAGGAACTAGCGGGAGCGCACTCACAGATACGCAGTATTTT

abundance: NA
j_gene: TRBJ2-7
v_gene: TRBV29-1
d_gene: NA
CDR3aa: CSVVLPIGEQYF
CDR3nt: TGCAGCGTTGTTCTTCCTATTGGAGAGCAGTACTTC

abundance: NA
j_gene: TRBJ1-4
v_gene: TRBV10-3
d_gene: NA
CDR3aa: CAISPQATNEKLFF
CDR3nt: TGTGCCATCAGCCCACAGGCAACTAATGAAAAACTGTTTTTT

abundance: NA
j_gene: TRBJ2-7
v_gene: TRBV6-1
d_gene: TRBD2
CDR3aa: CASKTSPYYEQYF
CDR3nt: TGTGCCAGCAAGACTAGCCCGTACTACGAGCAGTACTTC

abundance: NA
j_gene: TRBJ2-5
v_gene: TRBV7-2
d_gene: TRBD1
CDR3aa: CASSHPWTGPETQYF
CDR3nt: TGTGCCAGCAGTCACCCTTGGACAGGGCCGGAGACCCAGTACTTC

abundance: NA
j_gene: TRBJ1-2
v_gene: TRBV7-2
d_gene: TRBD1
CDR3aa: CASSLGDRGGNYGYTF
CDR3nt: TGTGCCAGCAGCTTAGGAGACAGGGGAGGGAACTATGGCTACACCTTC

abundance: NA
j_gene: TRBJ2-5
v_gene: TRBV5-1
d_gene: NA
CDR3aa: CASSTGSEETQYF
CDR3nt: TGCGCCAGCAGTACAGGGTCCGAGGAGACCCAGTACTTC

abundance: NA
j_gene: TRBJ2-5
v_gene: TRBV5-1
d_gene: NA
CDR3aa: CASSLAQGDGTQYF
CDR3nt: TGCGCCAGCAGCTTGGCGCAGGGCGACGGGACCCAGTACTTC

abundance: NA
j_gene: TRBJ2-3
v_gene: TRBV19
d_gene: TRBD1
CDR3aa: CASSGPGQGSDTQYF
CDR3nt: TGTGCCAGTAGCGGTCCCGGACAGGGTTCTGATACGCAGTATTTT

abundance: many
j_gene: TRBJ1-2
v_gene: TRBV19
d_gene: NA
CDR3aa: CASSIRGVYGYTF
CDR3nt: TGTGCCAGTAGTATCCGCGGGGTATATGGCTACACCTTC

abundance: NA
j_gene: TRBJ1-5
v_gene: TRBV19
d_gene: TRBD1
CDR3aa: CASSASPGQGDQPQHF
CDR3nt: TGTGCCAGTAGTGCCAGCCCTGGACAGGGGGATCAGCCCCAGCATTTT

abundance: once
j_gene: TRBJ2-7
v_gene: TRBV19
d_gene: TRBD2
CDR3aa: CASSLSGLAGGPSHEQYF
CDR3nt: TGTGCCAGTAGTCTCTCCGGACTAGCGGGAGGGCCCTCCCACGAGCAGTACTTC

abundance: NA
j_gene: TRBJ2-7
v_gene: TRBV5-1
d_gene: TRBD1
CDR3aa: CASSLAGQGATYEQYF
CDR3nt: TGCGCCAGCAGCTTGGCCGGACAGGGGGCAACCTACGAGCAGTACTTC

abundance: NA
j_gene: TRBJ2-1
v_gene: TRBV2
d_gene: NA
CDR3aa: CASRENQGIVRDEQFF
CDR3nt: TGTGCCAGCAGGGAAAACCAGGGGATCGTAAGGGATGAGCAGTTCTTC

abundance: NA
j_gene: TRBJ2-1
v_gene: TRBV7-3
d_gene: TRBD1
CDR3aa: CASSPPGGMGEQFF
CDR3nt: TGTGCCAGCAGCCCTCCAGGGGGCATGGGTGAGCAGTTCTTC

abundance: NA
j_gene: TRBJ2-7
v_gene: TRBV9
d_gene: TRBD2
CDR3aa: CASSLAGGPSDEQYF
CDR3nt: TGTGCCAGCAGCTTAGCGGGAGGGCCATCCGACGAGCAGTACTTC

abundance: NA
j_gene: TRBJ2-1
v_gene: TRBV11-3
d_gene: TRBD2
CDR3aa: CASSTQIAGGTQFF
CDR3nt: TGTGCCAGCAGCACCCAGATAGCGGGAGGGACTCAGTTCTTC

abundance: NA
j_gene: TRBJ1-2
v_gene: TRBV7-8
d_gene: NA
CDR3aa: CASSLRRGGYTF
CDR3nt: TGTGCCAGCAGCTTGCGTCGGGGCGGCTACACCTTC

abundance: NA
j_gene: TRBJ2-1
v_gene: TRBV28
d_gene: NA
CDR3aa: CASSLGKGRHNEQFF
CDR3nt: TGTGCCAGCAGTCTCGGGAAGGGGAGACACAATGAGCAGTTCTTC

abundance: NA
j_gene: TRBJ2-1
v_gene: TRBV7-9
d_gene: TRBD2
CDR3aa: CASSELAGTPHEQFF
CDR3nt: TGTGCCAGCAGCGAGCTAGCGGGAACGCCCCATGAGCAGTTCTTC

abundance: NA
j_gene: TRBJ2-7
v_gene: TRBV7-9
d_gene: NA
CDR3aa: CASSLTLTYEQYF
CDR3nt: TGTGCCAGCAGCTTAACCCTTACCTACGAGCAGTACTTC

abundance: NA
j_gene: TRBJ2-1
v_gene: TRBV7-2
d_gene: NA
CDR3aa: CASSFSPGNNEQFF
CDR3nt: TGTGCCAGCAGCTTCTCGCCGGGAAACAATGAGCAGTTCTTC

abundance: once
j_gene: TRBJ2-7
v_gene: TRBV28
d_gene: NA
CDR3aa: CASSFRGAEQYF
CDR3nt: TGTGCCAGCAGTTTTCGAGGCGCCGAGCAGTACTTC

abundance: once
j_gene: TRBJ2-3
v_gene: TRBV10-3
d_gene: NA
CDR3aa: CAIRRDGADTQYF
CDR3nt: TGTGCCATCAGGAGGGATGGCGCAGATACGCAGTATTTT

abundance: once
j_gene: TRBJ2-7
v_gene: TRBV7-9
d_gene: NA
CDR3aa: CASSLNQAVLYEQYF
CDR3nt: TGTGCCAGCAGCCTTAACCAAGCGGTTCTCTACGAGCAGTACTTC

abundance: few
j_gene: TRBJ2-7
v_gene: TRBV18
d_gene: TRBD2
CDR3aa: CASSPLPGLAGDEQYF
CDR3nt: TGTGCCAGCTCACCTCTACCAGGTCTAGCGGGAGACGAGCAGTACTTC

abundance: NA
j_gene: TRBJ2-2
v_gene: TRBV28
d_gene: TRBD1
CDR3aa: CASSSPDRVLGTGELFF
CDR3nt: TGTGCCAGCAGTTCTCCGGACAGGGTATTGGGCACCGGGGAGCTGTTTTTT

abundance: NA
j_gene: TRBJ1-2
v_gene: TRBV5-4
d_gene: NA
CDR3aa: CASSPPRDYGYTF
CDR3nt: TGTGCCAGCAGCCCTCCACGGGACTATGGCTACACCTTC

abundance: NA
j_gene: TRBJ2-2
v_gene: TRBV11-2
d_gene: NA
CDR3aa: CASSFGSRTGELFF
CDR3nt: TGTGCCAGCAGCTTCGGGAGCCGCACCGGGGAGCTGTTTTTT

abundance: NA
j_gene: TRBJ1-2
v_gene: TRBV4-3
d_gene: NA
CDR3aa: CASSQDRRTDYYGYTF
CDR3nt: TGCGCCAGCAGCCAAGATCGTAGGACAGACTACTATGGCTACACCTTC

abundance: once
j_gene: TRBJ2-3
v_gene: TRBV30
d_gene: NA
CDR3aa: CACQATTSTDTQYF
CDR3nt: TGTGCCTGTCAAGCGACGACTAGCACAGATACGCAGTATTTT

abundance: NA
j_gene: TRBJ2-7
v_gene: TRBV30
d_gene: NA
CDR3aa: CAWSVPGALAYEQYF
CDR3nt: TGTGCCTGGAGTGTACCGGGGGCCCTTGCCTACGAGCAGTACTTC

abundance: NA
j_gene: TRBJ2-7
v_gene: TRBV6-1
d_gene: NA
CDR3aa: CASSEDRFYEQYF
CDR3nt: TGTGCCAGCAGTGAAGACAGGTTCTACGAGCAGTACTTC

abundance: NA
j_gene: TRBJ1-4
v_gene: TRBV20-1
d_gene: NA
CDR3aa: CGNRRGEKLFF
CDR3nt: TGCGGAAACCGAAGGGGCGAAAAACTGTTTTTT

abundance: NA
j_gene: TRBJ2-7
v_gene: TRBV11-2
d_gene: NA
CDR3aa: CASSLDRSYEQYF
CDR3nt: TGTGCCAGCAGCTTAGACCGTAGTTACGAGCAGTACTTC

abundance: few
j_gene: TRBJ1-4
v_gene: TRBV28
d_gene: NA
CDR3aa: CASSLGRKLFF
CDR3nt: TGTGCCAGCAGTTTAGGGAGGAAACTGTTTTTT